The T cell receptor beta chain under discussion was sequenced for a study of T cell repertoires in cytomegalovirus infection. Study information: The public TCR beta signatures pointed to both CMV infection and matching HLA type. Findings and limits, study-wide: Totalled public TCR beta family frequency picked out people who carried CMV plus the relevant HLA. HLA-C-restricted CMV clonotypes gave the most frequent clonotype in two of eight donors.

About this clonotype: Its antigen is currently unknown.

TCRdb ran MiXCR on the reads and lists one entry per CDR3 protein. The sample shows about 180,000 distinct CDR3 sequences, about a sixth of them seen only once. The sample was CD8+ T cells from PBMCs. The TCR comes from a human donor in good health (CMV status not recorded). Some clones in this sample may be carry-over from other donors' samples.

CDR3 nucleotide sequence: TGCAGCGGTGGGGCAGCAGGGAGCACTGAAGCTTTCTTT. Its protein product is CSGGAAGSTEAFF. The rearrangement uses TRBV29-1 and TRBJ1-1; the D gene is possibly TRBD1 (5 bases). The V gene lost 7 bases and the J gene lost 4 bases, with 16 bases spanning the gap. This CDR3 is built from 13 residues. Germline CDR1 is SQVTM and CDR2 is ANQGSEA.